The sequence of this T cell receptor (beta chain) was determined in a study of T cell repertoires in cytomegalovirus infection. Study-wide background: TCR beta signatures that were public indicated CMV infection and matching HLA type.

One entry per CDR3 protein results from TCRdb running MiXCR on the reads. The data contain a few hundred thousand distinct CDR3 sequences, roughly 10% of them singletons. Study-wide results and caveats: Pooled public TCR beta family frequency picked out CMV carriers with the relevant HLA. It was HLA-C-restricted CMV-specific TCR beta clonotypes that dominated the response ex vivo.

This CDR3 is 14 amino acids long. Trimming removed 2 bases at V and 6 bases at J, with 14 bases between. In its sample, this clonotype was seen many times. The antigen is unknown. The TCR was taken from a human donor in good health (CMV status not recorded). Some clones in this sample may be carry-over from other donors' samples. The genes are TRBV12-3 or TRBV12-4 and TRBJ2-7; a possible D gene is TRBD2 (5 bases). The sequencing sample was made of PBMCs. CDR3 DNA sequence: TGTGCCAGCAGTTTAAGCGGCCGAGTCAGCGAGCAGTACTTC. It is translated as CASSLSGRVSEQYF.